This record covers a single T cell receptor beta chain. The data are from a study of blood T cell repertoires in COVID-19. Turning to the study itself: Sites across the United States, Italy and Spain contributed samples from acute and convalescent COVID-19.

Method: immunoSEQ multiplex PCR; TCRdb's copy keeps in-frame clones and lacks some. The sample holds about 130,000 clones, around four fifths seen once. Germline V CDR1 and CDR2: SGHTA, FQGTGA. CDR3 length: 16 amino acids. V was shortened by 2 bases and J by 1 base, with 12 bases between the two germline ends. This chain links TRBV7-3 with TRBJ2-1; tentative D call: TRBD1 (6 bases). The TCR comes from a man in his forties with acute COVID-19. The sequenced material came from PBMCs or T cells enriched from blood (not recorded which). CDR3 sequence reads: CASSLSGTQSYNEQFF. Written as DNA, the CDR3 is TGTGCCAGCAGCTTATCAGGGACACAGTCCTACAATGAGCAGTTCTTC.